These 19 T cell receptor beta chains originate from one sample sequenced in a study of control samples from healthy donors and cancer patients. Profiled with immunoSEQ multiplex PCR; TCRdb holds only in-frame clones, not every one. The sample shows some 220,000 clones, just under 95% of them seen only once. Sequencing was done on a sample of blood. The source is a man aged 50 to 59 in good health.

This sequence joins TRBV5-5 and TRBJ1-2; D remains unclear. V lost 3 bases and J lost 4, with 22 bases in between. This CDR3 is built from 17 residues. Germline CDR1 and CDR2: SGHKS and YYEKEE (reference sequence). This CDR3 is CASSSQMEASPIYGYTF. DNA for the CDR3: TGTGCCAGCAGCTCTCAAATGGAGGCCTCCCCAATCTATGGCTACACCTTC.

This chain uses TRBV6-2 or TRBV6-3 with TRBJ2-1; 7 nucleotides align to TRBD2. With V trimmed by 2 bases and J by 3 bases, 13 bases remained unmatched. CDR3 length: 18 amino acids. Germline values: CDR1 MNHEY, CDR2 SVGEGT. The CDR3, as DNA: TGTGCCAGCAGTTACCTCCTGGTGCGGGGGTCGGGCTACAATGAGCAGTTCTTC. It specifies CASSYLLVRGSGYNEQFF.

The CDR3 here is CASSLGQGFTEAFF. The CDR3 region has the DNA TGTGCCAGCAGCTTGGGGCAGGGGTTCACTGAAGCTTTCTTT. The genes are TRBV5-5 and TRBJ1-1, with TRBD1 as a possible D gene (6 bases). This CDR3 has 14 amino acids. The V gene's germline CDR1 is SGHKS and CDR2 YYEKEE (reference sequence). Trimming cost V 0 bases and J 4 bases, with 10 bases left between them. Full variable domain (outside the CDR3, taken from reference TRBV5-5 and TRBJ1-1): DAGVTQSPTHLIKTRGQQVTLRCSPISGHKSVSWYQQVLGQGPQFIFQYYEKEERGRGNFPDRFSARQFPNYSSELNVNALLLGDSALYLCASSLGQGFTEAFFGQGTRLTVV.

The J gene is TRBJ2-7, the V gene TRBV27; no clear D gene. The CDR3 length is 10 residues. V dropped 10 bases and J dropped 6 bases, with 10 bases sitting between them. Germline values: CDR1 MNHEY, CDR2 SMNVEV (reference sequence). The CDR3 region is CATLRCEQYF. The CDR3 DNA reads as TGTGCCACCCTCAGGTGCGAGCAGTACTTC.

V usage is TRBV28 and J usage is TRBJ2-2; D perhaps matches TRBD1 (5 bases). V was trimmed by 5 bases and J by 3 bases, leaving 7 bases between them. The length of the CDR3 is 13 residues. Germline lookup yields CDR1 MDHEN and CDR2 SYDVKM. The CDR3 reads CASSQTDTGELFF. The DNA for the CDR3 is TGTGCCAGCAGTCAGACAGACACCGGGGAGCTGTTTTTT.

V usage is TRBV9 and J usage is TRBJ1-5; D gene unclear. Germline V gives CDR1 SGDLS, CDR2 YYNGEE. The CDR3 loop spans 13 amino acids. The germline V and J ends were trimmed by 8 bases and 0 bases, with 9 bases remaining between them. This CDR3 is CASGRDSNQPQHF. CDR3 sequence (DNA): TGTGCCAGTGGGAGGGATAGCAATCAGCCCCAGCATTTT.

As to this clone: The sample holds other DNA sequences that translate to the same CDR3. The chain uses TRBV9 and TRBJ2-1, with 12 bases aligning to TRBD2. Germline V gene lookup returns CDR1 SGDLS and CDR2 YYNGEE. After removal of 1 base from V and 4 bases from J, the junction contained 0 bases not matched to a gene. CDR3 size: 15 residues. CDR3 in amino acids: CASSVTSGGYNEQFF. The DNA of the CDR3 is TGTGCCAGCAGCGTAACTAGCGGGGGGTACAATGAGCAGTTCTTC.

CDR3 sequence (DNA): TGTGCCACCAGTGATTTCGGGCAGGGGGCCCTCAATGAGCAGTTCTTC. It translates to CATSDFGQGALNEQFF. V gene TRBV24-1 combines with J gene TRBJ2-1, with TRBD1 matching 8 bases. V trimming: 1 base; J trimming: 6 bases; junction bases outside the gene matches: 7. The CDR3 extends over 16 amino acids. Per the germline V gene, CDR1 is KGHDR and CDR2 is SFDVKD.

The rearrangement links TRBV4-1 to TRBJ2-7; no reliable D call. Germline V gene lookup returns CDR1 MGHRA and CDR2 YSYEKL. V lost 0 bases and J 0 bases, leaving 9 bases between the germline ends. This CDR3 contains 15 residues. The CDR3 loop is CASSQEFPDSYEQYF. The CDR3 DNA reads as TGCGCCAGCAGCCAAGAATTCCCTGACTCCTACGAGCAGTACTTC.

The V gene is TRBV11-2, the J gene TRBJ1-6, with 8 bases lining up with TRBD1. The CDR3 totals 13 residues. In germline, CDR1 is SGHAT, CDR2 FQNNGV. Trimming at V came to 8 bases and at J to 7 bases, leaving 4 bases not matched to a gene. CDR3 protein: CASDRGSNSPLHF. CDR3 bases: TGTGCCAGCGACAGGGGAAGCAATTCACCCCTCCACTTT.

CDR3: CASTSRGQSNEKLFF. CDR3 in DNA: TGTGCCAGCACCTCCAGGGGACAGAGTAATGAAAAACTGTTTTTT. The rearrangement links TRBV4-2 to TRBJ1-4, with 7 bases that match TRBD1. The CDR3 runs to 15 residues. The junction had 9 bases not matched to a gene; V was cut back by 7 bases and J by 4 bases. Germline loops: CDR1 LGHNA, CDR2 YNFKEQ.

This clone came up once. This sequence joins TRBV23-1 and TRBJ1-1, with 12 bases lining up with TRBD1. TRBV23-1 is classed as an ORF, of uncertain function. This CDR3 has 18 amino acids. J lost 4 bases, V lost 4 bases, and 13 bases had no gene match. CDR3 protein: CASSRNRDRGRSATEAFF. CDR3 coding DNA: TGCGCCAGCAGTCGCAACCGGGACAGGGGGCGGTCGGCCACTGAAGCTTTCTTT.

The V call is TRBV27, the J call TRBJ2-7, with D tentatively TRBD1 (6 bases). The CDR3 has 14 amino acids. In germline, CDR1 is MNHEY, CDR2 SMNVEV (reference sequence). With 3 bases removed from V and 3 bases from J, the gap between germline ends came to 12 bases. CDR3: CASSFGQSGYEQYF. The CDR3 DNA follows: TGTGCCAGCAGTTTTGGACAGAGCGGCTACGAGCAGTACTTC.

The gene calls are TRBV7-9 and TRBJ2-4; 13 positions agree with TRBD2. V gave up 5 bases and J gave up 9 bases; unmatched junction bases: 7. The length of the CDR3 is 15 residues. Germline V CDR1 and CDR2: SEHNR, FQNEAQ (reference sequence). CDR3 region: CASSETSGGAVIQYF. CDR3 DNA: TGTGCCAGCAGCGAAACTAGCGGGGGGGCGGTCATTCAGTACTTC.

J is TRBJ1-4 and V is TRBV6-1; D possibly corresponds to TRBD1 (6 bases). This CDR3 is built from 11 residues. V lost 11 bases and J lost 5, with 9 bases in between. Per the germline V gene, CDR1 is MNHNS and CDR2 is SASEGT. CDR3 loop: CAAQGNEKLFF. CDR3 DNA sequence: TGTGCCGCCCAGGGGAATGAAAAACTGTTTTTT.

This chain links TRBV9 with TRBJ1-6, with D possibly being TRBD1 (5 bases). Trimming left V 3 bases short and J 6 bases short, with 13 bases between. CDR3 length: 15 amino acids. The V gene's germline CDR1 is SGDLS and CDR2 YYNGEE. CDR3 protein: CASSAVTGGNSPLHF. DNA for the CDR3: TGTGCCAGCAGCGCGGTAACAGGAGGTAATTCACCCCTCCACTTT. Using reference TRBV9 and TRBJ1-6 for the parts outside the CDR3, the full variable domain is DSGVTQTPKHLITATGQRVTLRCSPRSGDLSVYWYQQSLDQGLQFLIQYYNGEERAKGNILERFSAQQFPDLHSELNLSSLELGDSALYFCASSAVTGGNSPLHFGNGTRLTVT.

The V gene is TRBV21-1, the J gene TRBJ1-1. TRBV21-1 counts as a pseudogene. CDR3 length equals 14 residues. The CDR3 DNA follows: TGTGCCAGCAGCAAATGGTCACAACTCTCTGAAGCTTTCTTT. This sequence encodes CASSKWSQLSEAFF.

The genes are TRBV3-1 (or the pseudogene TRBV3-2) and TRBJ1-3; no reliable D call. The germline gives CDR1 LGHDT, CDR2 YNNKEL (reference sequence). V was shortened by 1 base and J by 2 bases, with 12 bases between the two germline ends. The CDR3 has 16 residues. The CDR3 reads CASSQVAVGAGNTIYF. CDR3 nucleotide sequence: TGTGCCAGCAGCCAAGTAGCAGTCGGCGCTGGAAACACCATATATTTT.

V usage is TRBV4-1 and J usage is TRBJ1-3; 8 bases are a match to TRBD1. The CDR3 is made up of 16 amino acids. Germline V CDR1 and CDR2: MGHRA, YSYEKL. V was clipped by 4 bases and J by 2 bases; unmatched bases: 7. CDR3 region: CASSPTTGEAGNTIYF. The CDR3 DNA reads TGCGCCAGCAGCCCGACGACAGGGGAGGCTGGAAACACCATATATTTT.